This record looks at one T cell receptor beta chain sequence and its context. Its antigen is unknown. It has no much larger one-base neighbor in the sample; base qualities were not kept. This specimen comes from a study of beta chain features in type 1 diabetes (dated by TCRdb to the late 2010s). Study-wide context: Patients and healthy donors did not differ in mean age, gender distribution, total cell number or subset yield. The study compared the TCRB repertoires of sorted circulating CD4+ T cell subsets in recently diagnosed type 1 diabetes patients with those in matched healthy donors. Across all samples, approximately 98,000,000 sorted cells were examined, and cell number per subset correlated strongly with RNA yield. Regulatory and stem cell-like memory subsets were obtained from only 8 patients and roughly 8 healthy donors, while naive and central memory subsets were obtained from all 28 donors. Study-wide findings and limitations: In all four CD4+ subsets, TCRB CDR3 length was moderately but significantly shorter in type 1 diabetes patients. Only small numbers of individuals were included in the HLA sub-analyses, which left unresolved whether HLA type had any influence on TCRB rearrangement. PCR may preferentially amplify shorter templates, but because patient and control samples were amplified and corrected together, any resulting skew would affect both groups equally. The naive, central memory and regulatory TCRB repertoires appeared to resemble one another more closely among patients than among healthy donors. Because cDNA was sequenced instead of genomic DNA, highly expressing activated cells could be over-represented, though the groups showed no difference in activation or CD3 levels. At VDJ recombination sites, patients with type 1 diabetes made fewer insertions and deleted more nucleotides, a pattern implying thymic rearrangement abnormalities.

Between the V and J ends, shortened by 0 bases and 3 bases respectively, the junction contains 6 bases. The CDR3 runs 13 residues from the cysteine to the phenylalanine. Only the CDR3 DNA stays, 39 bases, in frame from base 1. As encoded in the germline V gene, CDR1 is SGHRS while CDR2 is YFSETQ. Each donor gave one peripheral blood draw, approximately 120 mL on average, collected into heparinised tubes. A BD FACSAria II was used to sort naive, central memory, regulatory and stem cell-like memory CD4+ T cells with a panel that included CD45RO, CCR7, CD25, CD127, CD95 and CD27. Every sorted population had a purity above 98%. PBMCs were separated immediately by Lymphoprep density gradient centrifugation and were stained directly, without being cultured. To minimize batch effects, samples were stained and sorted in pairs, one healthy donor with one patient per experiment. The entire amount of isolated RNA was reverse transcribed using the High Capacity cDNA Reverse Transcription Kit, so the sequenced TCRB transcripts were expressed ones. Deep immunoSEQ sequencing was performed on naive, central memory and regulatory T cell samples, with an average of around 3.5 million total reads per sample. Sorted cells were lysed in RLT buffer and RNA was extracted with DNase-treated RNeasy Micro or Mini kits, depending on cell number. To prevent cross-contamination, every cell subset was processed on its own, while patient and healthy donor samples were processed together. Using the immunoSEQ multiplex PCR, TCRB sequences were amplified from cDNA into 87-bp fragments spanning the CDR3 region. Sequencing of the amplicons was done on the Illumina HiSeq platform. Under the source paper's analysis protocol: Synthetic template baselines were used to correct PCR bias computationally, reads within Hamming distance 2 were collapsed, and singletons that could not be merged were discarded. Reads were aligned to IMGT to assign V, D and J genes, CDR3 length, and insertions or deletions at six rearrangement sites. Clonotype counts were normalized to sorted cell number within each subset before computing true diversity and Gini coefficients with the tcR R package. The overlap coefficient, calculated on TCRB nucleotide sequences, was used to quantify repertoire sharing. Out-of-frame TCRB sequences from naive cells were analyzed as a proxy for the pre-selection repertoire. TCRdb took over this immuneACCESS table, retaining in-frame rearrangements with V and J assigned. Such tables are incomplete; in checked studies, under half of the missing clones stem from an unresolved V gene, and the remainder is unexplained. V and J calls and clone size are as listed in that table; D and trimming were resolved from the DNA. The sample yields about 620,000 clones; 15% to 18% were counted once. About 0.097% of the sample goes to the ten largest clones.

This sequence uses TRBV5-1 and TRBJ2-5; the D gene cannot be resolved reliably. The clonotype comes from a man younger than 30 in good health. The sequenced material came from naive CD4+ T cells from blood. In light of the paper, this sample's cell subset or site label describes: true naive CD4+ T cells. The CDR3 has the sequence CASSLATKETQYF. The nucleotide sequence is given as TGCGCCAGCAGCTTGGCCACCAAAGAGACCCAGTACTTC.